This TCR beta chain was captured in a study of CD8 T cells in cerebrospinal fluid in Alzheimer's disease (dated by TCRdb to 2018 to 2020). Looking at the study overall: CSF T cell clonal expansion was assessed with two single-cell approaches: plate-based nested PCR sequencing and droplet-based sequencing. Whether clonally expanded T cells were present in cerebrospinal fluid from healthy elderly individuals and from patients with neurodegenerative disease was tested. In the droplet-based CSF analysis comparing patients with controls, there were roughly ten healthy controls (under 11,000 cells) and roughly ten patients with MCI or Alzheimer's disease (10,391 cells). A total of about 26 samples were covered by the CSF gene-expression analysis, which included Parkinson's disease patients. General study outcomes and caveats: Compared with controls, patients with MCI or Alzheimer's disease had a higher percentage of their CSF TCRs made up by the single largest clone. When data were pooled, 4 of 6 Alzheimer's patients but only 1 of 10 healthy subjects had a highly expanded clone, defined as at least 3% of TCRs. The EBV-specific clones were neither the most highly expanded clones nor enriched among patients. The authors warned that finding EBV-specific TCRs in CSF does not prove a causal connection between EBV and Alzheimer's disease. Only samples with detectable clones went into the overall clonality comparison: about eleven healthy, 5 MCI, 5 AD, and 6 PD.

Libraries were constructed by 10x single-cell sequencing. CSF cells were profiled with 10X Genomics single-cell V(D)J and 5' gene-expression libraries. An Illumina NextSeq550 was used to sequence CSF single-cell TCR libraries. For the original study's pipeline: V(D)J reads were aligned to the vdj-GRCh38 alts ensemble 2.0.0 reference and were analysed with the Cell Ranger vdj pipeline. A clonotype was defined as a group of cell barcodes sharing the same set of productive CDR3 nucleotide sequences. Clonotype information was added to Seurat v3.0 gene-expression metadata to link clonality with transcriptional profiles. Any CSF cell with more than 1,800 genes, more than 7,500 UMIs or more than 10% mitochondrial reads was removed. To find TCRs with known antigen specificity, CDR3-beta sequences were matched against VDJdb. Only TCRs with complete alpha and beta chains were included in the network analysis of clone sharing, which used the R package qgraph. TCRdb reprocessed the reads, reporting each CDR3 protein sequence once and no DNA. It is TCRdb's table, rather than the study itself, that gives the V and J calls and clone size. The table of this sample itemizes roughly 1,500 distinct CDR3 sequences. The ten biggest clones cover around 5.7% of the sample.

None of the participants had acute infectious disease, and every participant was in good physical condition. Biomarkers including neurofilament, amyloid-beta and tau were used to confirm neurodegeneration in the patients. For droplet-based sequencing, live CSF cells were sorted using a live/dead marker. CSF was obtained by lumbar puncture, and immune cells were pelleted by centrifugation at 300g. Each CSF sample was examined for red blood cells, and any sample with blood contamination was excluded. CSF cells were cryopreserved in freezing medium, frozen at -80 degrees C overnight, and then transferred to liquid nitrogen for storage. CSF samples were stored for less than six months before analysis. Including the terminal cysteine and phenylalanine, the CDR3 comprises 15 residues. No DNA was logged. CDR1 and CDR2, per the germline V gene, are SGDLS and YYNGEE. Its count unrecorded, this clonotype is medium-sized (0.01 to 0.1%) by frequency. Its target antigen remains unknown.

Sequencing was done on a sample of cerebrospinal fluid. This clonotype was sampled from a human donor with Alzheimer's disease. The receptor chain draws on TRBV9 and TRBJ2-7; without DNA, the TCRdb call of TRBD2 cannot be checked. The CDR3 region reads CASSVGLTTIYEQYF. The full variable domain, completed from the reference TRBV9 and TRBJ2-7 proteins outside the CDR3, reads DSGVTQTPKHLITATGQRVTLRCSPRSGDLSVYWYQQSLDQGLQFLIQYYNGEERAKGNILERFSAQQFPDLHSELNLSSLELGDSALYFCASSVGLTTIYEQYFGPGTRLTVT.